The 18 T cell receptor beta chains below all came from one sample that was sequenced in a study of cytomegalovirus exposure and HLA in healthy donors. Amplification used 60 Vbeta primers and 13 Jbeta primers. Generated by immunoSEQ multiplex PCR, the TCRdb table keeps only in-frame clones and is missing some. The sample records about 190,000 clones, about 90% being singletons. The specimen sequenced was PBMCs. The origin of the receptors is a man aged 25-40 years in good health and CMV-seronegative.

The chain carries TRBV19 and TRBJ2-1; weak D call: TRBD1 (6 bases). This CDR3 is built from 16 residues. Germline V gene sequence: CDR1 LNHDA, CDR2 SQIVND (reference sequence). Trimming took 2 bases from V and 1 from J, leaving 12 bases between them. CDR3 DNA: TGTGCCAGTAGTATAACTGGACAGCCATCCTACAATGAGCAGTTCTTC. It yields the protein CASSITGQPSYNEQFF.

This clone was detected only once. CDR3 bases: TGTGCCAGCGAAAGGACTAGCTACAATGAGCAGTTCTTC. Its protein product is CASERTSYNEQFF. The gene calls are TRBV2 and TRBJ2-1, with TRBD2 matching 7 bases. The CDR3 runs to 13 residues. V lost 8 bases, J lost 3 bases, and 4 bases stayed unmatched. Germline V gives CDR1 SNHLY, CDR2 FYNNEI. The whole variable domain, remainder taken from reference TRBV2 and TRBJ2-1, is EPEVTQTPSHQVTQMGQEVILRCVPISNHLYFYWYRQILGQKVEFLVSFYNNEISEKSEIFDDQFSVERPDGSNFTLKIRSTKLEDSAMYFCASERTSYNEQFFGPGTRLTVL.

The gene calls are TRBV11-2 and TRBJ1-4; the D is unclear. The CDR3 is 15 amino acids. V lost 0 bases to trimming and J lost 3 bases, with 8 bases between them. Germline CDR1 and CDR2: SGHAT and FQNNGV. The CDR3 nucleotides read TGTGCCAGCAGCTTAGAGAGGAAGTCTAATGAAAAACTGTTTTTT. This codes for CASSLERKSNEKLFF.

This clone was counted between two and nine times. The genes are TRBV11-3 and TRBJ2-3; 8 bases agree with TRBD1. The CDR3 consists of 15 residues. J gave up 5 bases and V 4 bases, and 8 bases lay outside the gene matches. Germline V gives CDR1 SGHNT, CDR2 YENEEA. In DNA, the CDR3 is TGTGCCAGCAGCTCCGGACAGGGCGGGGTAGATACGCAGTATTTT. Translation gives CASSSGQGGVDTQYF.

This clone was recorded once. The chain couples TRBV6-6 to TRBJ2-1; 8 nucleotides line up with TRBD2. V shed 7 bases, J shed 12 bases, and the junction held 17 bases outside the gene matches. Germline CDR1 MNHNY, CDR2 SVGAGI (reference sequence). This CDR3 has 15 residues. The CDR3 region is CASNPPGLGWTGQFF. In DNA, the CDR3 is TGTGCCAGCAATCCTCCGGGACTAGGGTGGACGGGGCAGTTCTTC.

The genes are TRBV6-5 and TRBJ2-2; D unresolved. V dropped 5 bases and J dropped 6 bases, with 4 bases sitting between them. Germline-derived CDR1 and CDR2 are MNHEY and SVGAGI. CDR3 length: 11 residues. DNA of the CDR3: TGTGCCAGCAGTGAGGCCGGGGAGCTGTTTTTT. Translation: CASSEAGELFF.

The rearrangement uses TRBV19 and TRBJ1-5; 7 nucleotides line up with TRBD1. Losses at the gene ends were 6 bases for V and 3 bases for J; bases not matched to a gene: 5. Per the germline V gene, CDR1 is LNHDA and CDR2 is SQIVND (reference sequence). The CDR3 runs to 14 residues. In DNA, the CDR3 is TGTGCCAGTAGGGCGACAGGGATCAATCAGCCCCAGCATTTT. Encoded protein: CASRATGINQPQHF.

V usage is TRBV6-5 and J usage is TRBJ1-2, with D uncertain. The CDR3 loop spans 11 amino acids. Trimming stripped 5 bases from V and 5 bases from J, with 6 bases between. Germline V gives CDR1 MNHEY, CDR2 SVGAGI. The CDR3 protein is CASSPEYGYTF. The CDR3 coding sequence is TGTGCCAGCAGTCCGGAGTATGGCTACACCTTC.

The table lists this clone with a count of one. This sequence joins TRBV6-1 and TRBJ2-1; D gene unclear. Between the trimmed V and J ends, which lost 10 bases and 0 bases, there was a span of 10 bases. The CDR3 has 13 residues. The germline V gene encodes CDR1 MNHNS and CDR2 SASEGT. Here the CDR3 DNA reads TGTGCCACGTCACTGAGCTCCTACAATGAGCAGTTCTTC. It specifies CATSLSSYNEQFF.

This clone came up once. The chain is built from TRBV5-4 and TRBJ2-7, with unresolved D. Trimming took 0 bases from V and 7 from J, leaving 11 bases between them. The CDR3 totals 13 residues. CDR1 SGHNT and CDR2 YYREEE come from the germline V gene (reference sequence). CDR3 amino acids: CASSLDLMAEQYF. CDR3 sequence (DNA): TGTGCCAGCAGCTTGGACCTCATGGCAGAGCAGTACTTC.

V and J are TRBV7-9 and TRBJ1-1; no clear D gene. The CDR3 contains 12 residues. Germline V gene lookup returns CDR1 SEHNR and CDR2 FQNEAQ (reference sequence). V shed 6 bases and J shed 11 bases, with 16 bases lying between them. CDR3 DNA: TGTGCCAGCAGTCAATTCGACATGAACGCTTTCTTT. Its protein product is CASSQFDMNAFF.

The chain is built from TRBV7-2 and TRBJ2-2; a weak D match, TRBD2 (5 bases). CDR3 length equals 15 residues. CDR1 and CDR2 from the germline V gene are SGHTA and FQGNSA. Trimming took 3 bases from V and 4 from J, leaving 12 bases between them. The CDR3 here is CASSFLEGTTGELFF. The CDR3 nucleotides are TGTGCCAGCAGCTTTCTTGAGGGTACCACCGGGGAGCTGTTTTTT.

This clone has only one observation. The rearrangement uses TRBV2 and TRBJ1-5; D is possibly TRBD1 (5 bases). Germline CDR1 reads SNHLY; CDR2 reads FYNNEI. V was trimmed by 6 bases and J by 1 base, leaving 10 bases between them. The length of the CDR3 is 14 residues. The CDR3 protein is CASRQETSNQPQHF. In nucleotides, the CDR3 is TGTGCCAGCAGACAGGAGACGAGCAATCAGCCCCAGCATTTT.

This CDR3 reads CASSAPGSYNEQFF. CDR3 nucleotide sequence: TGTGCCAGCAGCGCGCCCGGGTCCTACAATGAGCAGTTCTTC. V is TRBV9 and J is TRBJ2-1, with D unclear. The V gene's germline CDR1 is SGDLS and CDR2 YYNGEE. The V end lost 3 bases, the J end lost 1 base, and 8 bases lay between the germline ends. The CDR3 is 14 amino acids.

This clone was observed a few times. This rearrangement joins TRBV19 to TRBJ2-2; possible D gene TRBD2, 6 bases. The CDR3 loop spans 12 amino acids. V lost 10 bases, J lost 9 bases, and 15 bases lay in between. CDR1 is LNHDA and CDR2 is SQIVND in the germline V gene (reference sequence). The CDR3 DNA sequence: TGTGCCACCCCTGGGCGGGGCCGGGAGCTGTTTTTT. Protein product: CATPGRGRELFF.

The V gene is TRBV6-5, the J gene TRBJ2-3, with D maybe TRBD2 (6 bases). Germline CDR1 and CDR2: MNHEY and SVGAGI. There are 13 residues in the CDR3. V lost 4 bases to trimming and J lost 9 bases, with 14 bases between them. CDR3 sequence: CASSSSPSATQYF. CDR3 nucleotides: TGTGCCAGCAGTTCCTCCCCTAGCGCGACGCAGTATTTT.

The chain couples TRBV27 to TRBJ2-7, with 10 bases matching TRBD1. J gave up 6 bases and V 6 bases, and 11 bases lay outside the gene matches. Germline values: CDR1 MNHEY, CDR2 SMNVEV (reference sequence). The CDR3 is 15 residues long. In nucleotides, the CDR3 is TGTGCCAGCAGCCGTTTGACAGGGGGCTCGGGCGAGCAGTACTTC. Amino acids: CASSRLTGGSGEQYF.

This chain joins TRBV7-9 and TRBJ1-4; 8 positions agree with TRBD1. Germline CDR1 and CDR2: SEHNR and FQNEAQ (reference sequence). The V segment lost 5 bases and the J segment 8 bases; nucleotides outside the gene matches: 7. The CDR3 contains 14 residues. DNA of the CDR3: TGTGCCAGCAGCCATCCAGGGGGCAGGGAAAAACTGTTTTTT. It translates to CASSHPGGREKLFF.